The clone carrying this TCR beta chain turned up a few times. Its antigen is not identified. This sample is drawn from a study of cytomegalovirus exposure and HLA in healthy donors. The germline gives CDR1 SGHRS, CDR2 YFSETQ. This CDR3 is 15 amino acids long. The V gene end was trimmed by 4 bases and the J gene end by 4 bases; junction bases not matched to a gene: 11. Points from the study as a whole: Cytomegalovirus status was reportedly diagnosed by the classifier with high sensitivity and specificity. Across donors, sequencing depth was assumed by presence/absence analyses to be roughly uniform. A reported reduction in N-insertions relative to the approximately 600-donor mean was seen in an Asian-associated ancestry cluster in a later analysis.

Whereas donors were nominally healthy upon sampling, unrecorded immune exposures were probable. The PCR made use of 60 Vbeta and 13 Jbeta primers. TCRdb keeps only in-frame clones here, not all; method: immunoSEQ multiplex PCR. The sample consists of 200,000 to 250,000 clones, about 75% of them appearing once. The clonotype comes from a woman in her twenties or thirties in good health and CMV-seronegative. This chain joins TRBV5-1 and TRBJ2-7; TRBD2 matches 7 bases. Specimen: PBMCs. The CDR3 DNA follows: TGCGCCAGCAGCCCCTTAGGGGCGGGGGTTTACGAGCAGTACTTC. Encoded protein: CASSPLGAGVYEQYF.